This T cell receptor beta chain was sequenced during a study of T cell changes during pregnancy in multiple sclerosis. TCRdb keeps only in-frame clones here, not all; method: immunoSEQ multiplex PCR. The sample contains 40,000 to 55,000 clones, 85% to 95% of which appear only once. From germline, CDR1 is SGHKS and CDR2 YYEKEE (reference sequence). The CDR3 is 18 residues long. The V and J ends lost 0 bases and 4 bases respectively, with 22 bases between them. This chain joins TRBV5-5 and TRBJ1-1; D perhaps matches TRBD1 (6 bases). The source was CD4+ T cells from peripheral blood mononuclear cells, collected in the third trimester of pregnancy. The TCR originated in a female donor with multiple sclerosis, enrolled in a pregnancy study. CDR3 nucleotide sequence: TGTGCCAGCAGCTTGGTCTTTGCAGGAAGATTAGGGGGCACTGAAGCTTTCTTT. This translates into CASSLVFAGRLGGTEAFF.